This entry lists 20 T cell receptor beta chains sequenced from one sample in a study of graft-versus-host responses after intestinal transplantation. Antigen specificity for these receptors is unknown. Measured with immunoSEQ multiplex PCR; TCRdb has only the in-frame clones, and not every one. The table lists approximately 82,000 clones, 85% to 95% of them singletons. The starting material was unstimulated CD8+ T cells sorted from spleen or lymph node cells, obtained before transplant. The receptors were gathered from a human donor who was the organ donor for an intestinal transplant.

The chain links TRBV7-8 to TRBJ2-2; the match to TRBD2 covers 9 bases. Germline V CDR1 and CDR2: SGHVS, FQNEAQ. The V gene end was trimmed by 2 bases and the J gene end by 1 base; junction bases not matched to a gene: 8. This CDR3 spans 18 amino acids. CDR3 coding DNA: TGTGCCAGCAGCTTAAGGTTCGGACTAGCGTTGAACACCGGGGAGCTGTTTTTT. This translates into CASSLRFGLALNTGELFF.

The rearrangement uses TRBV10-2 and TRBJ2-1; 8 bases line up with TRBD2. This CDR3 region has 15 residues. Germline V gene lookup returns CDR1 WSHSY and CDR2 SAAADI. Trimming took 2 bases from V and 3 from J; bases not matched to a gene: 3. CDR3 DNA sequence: TGCGCCAGCAGTGAGCCGGGGGGGGTCTACAATGAGCAGTTCTTC. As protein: CASSEPGGVYNEQFF.

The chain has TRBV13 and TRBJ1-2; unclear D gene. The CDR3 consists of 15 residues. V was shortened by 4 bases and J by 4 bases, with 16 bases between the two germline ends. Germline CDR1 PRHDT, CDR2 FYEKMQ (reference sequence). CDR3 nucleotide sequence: TGTGCCAGCAGCTCGCGGCTGGTCCCCCGCTATGGCTACACCTTC. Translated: CASSSRLVPRYGYTF.

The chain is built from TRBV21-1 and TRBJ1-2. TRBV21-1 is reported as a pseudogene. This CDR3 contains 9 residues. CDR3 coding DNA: TGTGCCCGGGACTATGGCTACACCTTC. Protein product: CARDYGYTF.

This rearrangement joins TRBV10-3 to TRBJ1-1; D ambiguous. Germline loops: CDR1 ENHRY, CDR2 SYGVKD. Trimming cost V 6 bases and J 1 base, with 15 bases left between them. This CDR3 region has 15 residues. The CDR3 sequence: CAISNSILRNTEAFF. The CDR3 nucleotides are TGTGCCATCAGCAATTCCATACTCCGGAACACTGAAGCTTTCTTT.

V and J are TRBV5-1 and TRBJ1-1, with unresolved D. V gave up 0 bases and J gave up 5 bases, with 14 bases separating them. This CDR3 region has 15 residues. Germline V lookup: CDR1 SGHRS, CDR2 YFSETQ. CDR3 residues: CASSLVTPMRTEAFF. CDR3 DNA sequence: TGCGCCAGCAGCTTGGTTACCCCCATGAGGACTGAAGCTTTCTTT.

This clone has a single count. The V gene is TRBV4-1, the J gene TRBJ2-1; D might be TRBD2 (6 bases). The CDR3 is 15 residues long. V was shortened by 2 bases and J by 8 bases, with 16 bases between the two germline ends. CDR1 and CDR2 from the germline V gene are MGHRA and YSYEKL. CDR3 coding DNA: TGCGCCAGCAGCCAATCCCCGCCAGGACTACATGAGCAGTTCTTC. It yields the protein CASSQSPPGLHEQFF.

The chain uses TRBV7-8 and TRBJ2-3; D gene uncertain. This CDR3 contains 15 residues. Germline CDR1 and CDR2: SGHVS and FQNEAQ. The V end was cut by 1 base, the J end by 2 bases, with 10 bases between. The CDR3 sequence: CASSLDVGPTDTQYF. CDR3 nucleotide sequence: TGTGCCAGCAGCTTAGATGTGGGCCCCACAGATACGCAGTATTTT.

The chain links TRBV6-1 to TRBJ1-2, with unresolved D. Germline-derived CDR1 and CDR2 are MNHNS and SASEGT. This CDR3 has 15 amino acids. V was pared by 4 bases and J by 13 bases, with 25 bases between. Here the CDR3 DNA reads TGTGCCAGCAGTGTCCTCCGTCGGCCGGAGACTAGAGGCACCTTC. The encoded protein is CASSVLRRPETRGTF.

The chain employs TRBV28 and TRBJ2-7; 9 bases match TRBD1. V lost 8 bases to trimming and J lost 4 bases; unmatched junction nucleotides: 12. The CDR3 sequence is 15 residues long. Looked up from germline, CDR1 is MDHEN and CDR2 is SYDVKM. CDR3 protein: CASSAGTGMIYEQYF. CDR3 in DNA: TGTGCCAGCTCGGCGGGGACAGGGATGATATACGAGCAGTACTTC.

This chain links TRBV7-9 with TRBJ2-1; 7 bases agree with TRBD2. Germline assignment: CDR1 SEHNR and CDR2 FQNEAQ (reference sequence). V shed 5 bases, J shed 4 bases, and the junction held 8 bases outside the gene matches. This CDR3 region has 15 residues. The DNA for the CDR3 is TGTGCCAGCAGCCTACCTAGCGGAGGATACAATGAGCAGTTCTTC. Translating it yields CASSLPSGGYNEQFF.

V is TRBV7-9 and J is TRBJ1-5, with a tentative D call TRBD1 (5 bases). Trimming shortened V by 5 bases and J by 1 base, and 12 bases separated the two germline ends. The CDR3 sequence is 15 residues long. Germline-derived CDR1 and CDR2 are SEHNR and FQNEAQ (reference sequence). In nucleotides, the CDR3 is TGTGCCAGCAGCCCCAAGGGGTCAAGCAATCAGCCCCAGCATTTT. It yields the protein CASSPKGSSNQPQHF.

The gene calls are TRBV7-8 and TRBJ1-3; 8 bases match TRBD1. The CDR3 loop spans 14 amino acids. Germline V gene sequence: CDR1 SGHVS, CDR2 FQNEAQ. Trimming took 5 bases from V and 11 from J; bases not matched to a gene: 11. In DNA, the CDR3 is TGTGCCAGCAGCCCGAGGGACAGGATCGGACCCATATATTTT. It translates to CASSPRDRIGPIYF.

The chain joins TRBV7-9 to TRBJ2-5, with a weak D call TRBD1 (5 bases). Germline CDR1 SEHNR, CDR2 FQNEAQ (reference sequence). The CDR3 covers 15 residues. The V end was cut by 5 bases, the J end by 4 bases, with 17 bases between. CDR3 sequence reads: CASSLTVSTGETQYF. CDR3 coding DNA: TGTGCCAGCAGCCTGACAGTCTCGACGGGAGAGACCCAGTACTTC.

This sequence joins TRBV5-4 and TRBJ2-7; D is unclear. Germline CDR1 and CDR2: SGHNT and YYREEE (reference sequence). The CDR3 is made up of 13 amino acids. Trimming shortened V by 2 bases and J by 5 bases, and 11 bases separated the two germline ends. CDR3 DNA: TGTGCCAGCAGCTTTCGAGGTCGCGACGAGCAGTACTTC. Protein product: CASSFRGRDEQYF.

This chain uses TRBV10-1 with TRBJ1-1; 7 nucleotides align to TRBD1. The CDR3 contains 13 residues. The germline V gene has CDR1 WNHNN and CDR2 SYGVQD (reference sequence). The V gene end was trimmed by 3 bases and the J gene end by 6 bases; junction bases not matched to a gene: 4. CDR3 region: CASSDRGAPEAFF. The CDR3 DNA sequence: TGCGCCAGCAGTGACAGGGGGGCCCCTGAAGCTTTCTTT.

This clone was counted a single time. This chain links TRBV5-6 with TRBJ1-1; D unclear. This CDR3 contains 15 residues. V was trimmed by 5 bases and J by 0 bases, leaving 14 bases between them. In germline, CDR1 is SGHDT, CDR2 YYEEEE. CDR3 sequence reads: CASSERVGVNTEAFF. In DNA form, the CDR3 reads TGTGCCAGCAGTGAGAGAGTGGGAGTGAACACTGAAGCTTTCTTT.

Here the CDR3 reads CASSQWGGTQETQYF. The DNA of the CDR3 is TGTGCCAGCAGCCAGTGGGGGGGGACTCAAGAGACCCAGTACTTC. V gene TRBV6-5 combines with J gene TRBJ2-5; 7 bases line up with TRBD2. Germline-derived CDR1 and CDR2 are MNHEY and SVGAGI. This CDR3 region has 15 residues. V lost 6 bases to trimming and J lost 2 bases; unmatched junction nucleotides: 9.

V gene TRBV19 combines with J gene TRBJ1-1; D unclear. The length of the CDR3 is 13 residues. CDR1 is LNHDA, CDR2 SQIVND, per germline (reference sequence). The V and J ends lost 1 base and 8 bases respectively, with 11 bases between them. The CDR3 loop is CASSIAGAPEAFF. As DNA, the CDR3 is TGTGCCAGTAGTATAGCGGGAGCACCCGAAGCTTTCTTT.

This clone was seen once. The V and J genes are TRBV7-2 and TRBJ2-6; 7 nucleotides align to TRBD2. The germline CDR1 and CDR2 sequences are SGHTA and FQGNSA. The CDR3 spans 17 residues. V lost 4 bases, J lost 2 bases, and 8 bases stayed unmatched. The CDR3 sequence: CASSSPSGETGANVLTF. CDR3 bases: TGTGCCAGCAGCTCTCCAAGCGGGGAAACTGGGGCCAACGTCCTGACTTTC.